This T cell receptor beta chain was profiled in a study of blood T cell repertoires in COVID-19. Overall study: COVID-19 samples collected from the United States, Italy and Spain covered acute and convalescent phases. PBMCs, B-cell-depleted T cells, or T cells were the source of the cDNA or gDNA that made up the material.

Original handling: By means of reference gene primer amplification, nucleated cell counts were estimated. Sequencing used immunoSEQ multiplex PCR; TCRdb keeps in-frame clones, though not all of them. The V and J calls and clone size were taken over from that table, and D and trimming were inferred from the DNA. The repertoire includes around 82,000 clones, approximately 92% of them detected once, and less than 8.5% sits in the top ten. This CDR3 contains 13 residues. Germline loops: CDR1 SGHRS, CDR2 YFSETQ. The ends were cut back, 4 bases at V and 4 bases at J, with 8 bases in the middle. The chain couples TRBV5-1 to TRBJ2-2; D unclear. This sequence was found in a human donor in a cohort sampled during active COVID-19. The specimen sequenced was peripheral blood. This chain's CDR3 is CASSNPSTGELFF. The CDR3 region has the DNA TGCGCCAGCAGCAACCCCAGCACCGGGGAGCTGTTTTTT.